These 30 T cell receptor beta chains were all obtained from the same sample, sequenced in a study of shared clonotypes between healthy human individuals (dated by TCRdb to about 2020). CD8 naive samples were obtained by positive selection for CCR7 among CD45RO-negative cells, yielding a CD45RA+CCR7+ population from which TemRA cells were excluded. Library preparation used the immunoSEQ multiplex PCR assay. TCRdb's version of the immuneACCESS table is confined to in-frame rearrangements and falls short of the full clone set. An unresolved V gene accounts for under half of the shortfall where checked; the remainder is of unknown origin. In all, the sample holds about 2 million clones, and 85% to 95% of those were seen once. 0.9% to 1.5% of the sample belongs to the ten largest clones. The material sequenced was naive CD8+ T cells sorted from blood. This specimen's cell subset or site label, interpreted: CD45RA+CCR7+. These receptors were obtained from a man in his late teens or twenties in good health.

The genes are TRBV28 and TRBJ2-1, with D possibly called TRBD1 or TRBD2 (5 bases each). V was pared by 7 bases and J by 2 bases, with 12 bases between. The CDR3 is 14 residues long. Germline loops: CDR1 MDHEN, CDR2 SYDVKM. CDR3 protein: CASNLGVAYNEQFF. CDR3 sequence (DNA): TGTGCCAGCAATTTGGGGGTCGCCTACAATGAGCAGTTCTTC. Full variable domain (outside the CDR3, taken from reference TRBV28 and TRBJ2-1): DVKVTQSSRYLVKRTGEKVFLECVQDMDHENMFWYRQDPGLGLRLIYFSYDVKMKEKGDIPEGYSVSREKKERFSLILESASTNQTSMYLCASNLGVAYNEQFFGPGTRLTVL.

The J gene is TRBJ1-6, the V gene TRBV5-8; D remains unclear. Trimming stripped 0 bases from V and 8 bases from J, with 6 bases between. Germline lookup yields CDR1 SGHTS and CDR2 YDEGEE. This CDR3 contains 13 residues. The CDR3: CASSLEADSPLHF. The CDR3 DNA follows: TGTGCCAGCAGCTTGGAAGCTGATTCACCCCTCCACTTT.

The sample holds one count of this clone. The V and J genes are TRBV28 and TRBJ1-2; no firm D call. The germline CDR1 and CDR2 sequences are MDHEN and SYDVKM. CDR3 size: 15 residues. Deletions cut 4 bases from V and 1 base from J, with 13 bases between. Here the CDR3 reads CASSSMGPLNYGYTF. DNA for the CDR3: TGTGCCAGCAGTTCGATGGGCCCCCTTAACTATGGCTACACCTTC.

Comments on this clone: This same CDR3 is encoded by further DNA sequences in the sample. The V gene is TRBV30, the J gene TRBJ2-3; TRBD2 matches 11 bases. This CDR3 is 15 amino acids long. V lost 1 base and J lost 5; bases outside the gene matches: 5. Germline V lookup: CDR1 GTSNPN, CDR2 SVGIG (reference sequence). The chain's CDR3 is CAWSAGTSGGDTQYF. CDR3 nucleotides: TGTGCCTGGAGTGCAGGGACTAGCGGAGGAGATACGCAGTATTTT.

V is TRBV7-9 and J is TRBJ2-7; 9 positions match TRBD1. This CDR3 region has 15 residues. The V and J ends lost 3 bases and 0 bases, in that order; junction bases with no gene match: 3. CDR1 is SEHNR and CDR2 is FQNEAQ in the germline V gene (reference sequence). CDR3 residues: CASSFTGQGSYEQYF. The DNA of the CDR3 is TGTGCCAGCAGCTTTACGGGACAGGGCTCCTACGAGCAGTACTTC.

This clone was seen just once. J is TRBJ1-4 and V is TRBV4-3; D unresolved. From germline, CDR1 is LGHNA and CDR2 YSLEER. V gave up 4 bases and J gave up 5 bases, with 17 bases separating them. The CDR3 totals 16 residues. The CDR3 is CASSRIADHLNEKLFF. The CDR3 coding sequence is TGCGCCAGCAGCCGTATAGCGGACCATCTCAATGAAAAACTGTTTTTT.

This sequence joins TRBV4-3 and TRBJ1-3, with a tentative D call TRBD1 (6 bases). The CDR3 totals 16 residues. The germline CDR1 and CDR2 sequences are LGHNA and YSLEER. V shed 3 bases and J shed 4 bases, with 16 bases lying between them. The CDR3 bases are TGCGCCAGCAGCCAGACAAGGACAGTTTTCGGAAACACCATATATTTT. It encodes CASSQTRTVFGNTIYF.

This clone was recorded only once. This sample includes further DNA sequences coding for the same CDR3. The genes are TRBV27 and TRBJ2-7; 7 bases fit TRBD1. The germline V gene has CDR1 MNHEY and CDR2 SMNVEV (reference sequence). V trimming: 3 bases; J trimming: 3 bases; junction bases outside the gene matches: 2. This CDR3 has 13 residues. The DNA of the CDR3 is TGTGCCAGCAGTTTGCAGGGGGTCTACGAGCAGTACTTC. Its protein is CASSLQGVYEQYF.

The genes are TRBV6-6 and TRBJ1-1, with D possibly matching TRBD1 (5 bases). With 0 bases removed from V and 3 bases from J, the gap between germline ends came to 8 bases. The CDR3 has 14 amino acids. Looked up from germline, CDR1 is MNHNY and CDR2 is SVGAGI (reference sequence). CDR3 residues: CASSYSEGYTEAFF. CDR3 nucleotide sequence: TGTGCCAGCAGTTACTCGGAGGGGTACACTGAAGCTTTCTTT.

The genes are TRBV6-7 and TRBJ1-6; TRBD1 is a possible D gene (5 bases). TRBV6-7 carries the ORF label, with uncertain function. Trimming removed 1 base from V and 9 bases from J, with 13 bases in between. There are 15 residues in the CDR3. The CDR3 spells CASSYYGGEGSPLHF. Written as DNA, the CDR3 is TGTGCCAGCAGTTACTATGGAGGGGAGGGTTCACCCCTCCACTTT.

The chain joins TRBV4-3 to TRBJ2-1; a possible D gene is TRBD2 (5 bases). V was trimmed by 0 bases and J by 8 bases, leaving 14 bases between them. This CDR3 is built from 15 residues. Germline loops: CDR1 LGHNA, CDR2 YSLEER. This CDR3 reads CASSQDTSLGYEQFF. The CDR3 coding sequence is TGCGCCAGCAGCCAAGATACTAGTCTTGGTTATGAGCAGTTCTTC.

V and J are TRBV19 and TRBJ2-7; D gene unclear. Germline CDR1 and CDR2: LNHDA and SQIVND (reference sequence). The CDR3 consists of 13 residues. Trimming removed 4 bases at V and 1 base at J, with 8 bases between. The DNA of the CDR3 is TGTGCCAGTAGTACGTCAGCGTCCTACGAGCAGTACTTC. Protein: CASSTSASYEQYF. Using reference TRBV19 and TRBJ2-7 for the parts outside the CDR3, the full variable domain is DGGITQSPKYLFRKEGQNVTLSCEQNLNHDAMYWYRQDPGQGLRLIYYSQIVNDFQKGDIAEGYSVSREKKESFPLTVTSAQKNPTAFYLCASSTSASYEQYFGPGTRLTVT.

The CDR3 region has the DNA TGCAGCGTTGAAGATGTGGACAGGGGATACGAGCAGTACTTC. This encodes CSVEDVDRGYEQYF. The chain combines TRBV29-1 with TRBJ2-7; 9 bases map to TRBD1. The CDR3 is 14 amino acids. Germline V gives CDR1 SQVTM, CDR2 ANQGSEA. Trimming cost V 0 bases and J 4 bases; bases outside gene matches: 4.

Remarks on this clone: Different DNA sequences within this sample yield the same CDR3. V and J are TRBV19 and TRBJ1-5, with no clear D. CDR1 and CDR2 from the germline V gene are LNHDA and SQIVND (reference sequence). CDR3 length equals 12 residues. V lost 1 base to trimming and J lost 7 bases, with 5 bases between them. CDR3 sequence (DNA): TGTGCCAGTAGTATAGGGATCCAGCCCCAGCATTTT. This gives the protein CASSIGIQPQHF.

The chain has TRBV30 and TRBJ1-2; D gene ambiguous. V was trimmed by 1 base and J by 8 bases, leaving 20 bases between them. Germline values: CDR1 GTSNPN, CDR2 SVGIG (reference sequence). There are 15 residues in the CDR3. The CDR3 spells CAWSDGPEGVRGYTF. CDR3 DNA: TGTGCCTGGAGTGATGGCCCGGAGGGAGTCAGAGGCTACACCTTC.

The rearrangement joins TRBV9 to TRBJ1-1; D ambiguous. The ends were cut back, 4 bases at V and 3 bases at J, with 10 bases in the middle. Germline CDR1 reads SGDLS; CDR2 reads YYNGEE. CDR3 size: 13 residues. Here the CDR3 DNA reads TGTGCCAGCAGCCTAGGGTGGGACACTGAAGCTTTCTTT. It specifies CASSLGWDTEAFF.

This clone was seen once. The chain combines TRBV4-3 with TRBJ1-2; D remains ambiguous. Germline CDR1 LGHNA, CDR2 YSLEER. Trimming shortened V by 1 base and J by 2 bases, and 11 bases separated the two germline ends. The CDR3 totals 15 residues. This chain's CDR3 is CASSQGYEMNYGYTF. The CDR3, as DNA: TGCGCCAGCAGCCAAGGGTACGAGATGAACTATGGCTACACCTTC.

V usage is TRBV10-3 and J usage is TRBJ1-3; D gene unclear. This CDR3 is 14 amino acids long. CDR1 and CDR2 from the germline V gene are ENHRY and SYGVKD. CDR3 in DNA: TGTGCTACAAGTCCGGGAGAGTCTGGAAACACCATATATTTT. It is translated as CATSPGESGNTIYF.

The chain uses TRBV7-2 and TRBJ2-3, with 8 bases aligning to TRBD2. The ends lost 1 base at V and 3 bases at J; junction bases unmatched: 6. Per germline, CDR1 SGHTA and CDR2 FQGNSA. CDR3 length equals 16 residues. The CDR3 sequence is CASSLGPGGRTDTQYF. The CDR3 DNA sequence: TGTGCCAGCAGCTTAGGACCGGGGGGGCGAACAGATACGCAGTATTTT.

V is TRBV2 and J is TRBJ2-1; perhaps D is TRBD1 or TRBD2 (5 bases each). V shed 3 bases and J shed 0 bases, with 9 bases lying between them. Germline lookup yields CDR1 SNHLY and CDR2 FYNNEI. The CDR3 sequence is 15 residues long. CDR3 residues: CASSEGESSYNEQFF. CDR3 coding DNA: TGTGCCAGCAGTGAGGGGGAATCCTCCTACAATGAGCAGTTCTTC.

This clone was recorded once. The rearrangement joins TRBV5-4 to TRBJ1-2; tentative D call: TRBD1 (5 bases). The CDR3 sequence is 14 residues long. Germline CDR1 is SGHNT and CDR2 is YYREEE (reference sequence). The V and J ends lost 10 bases and 5 bases respectively, with 21 bases between them. CDR3 bases: TGTGCCTTCCAGGGAGGTGGTACAATATATGGCTACACCTTC. It codes for CAFQGGGTIYGYTF. Complete variable domain (other parts from reference TRBV5-4 and TRBJ1-2): ETGVTQSPTHLIKTRGQQVTLRCSSQSGHNTVSWYQQALGQGPQFIFQYYREEENGRGNFPPRFSGLQFPNYSSELNVNALELDDSALYLCAFQGGGTIYGYTFGSGTRLTVV.

A single count supports this clone. At the DNA level, this CDR3 is encoded by other sequences in the same sample as well. The chain combines TRBV11-2 with TRBJ2-7; D uncertain. V lost 1 base to trimming and J lost 4 bases, with 5 bases between them. This CDR3 is built from 12 residues. CDR1 is SGHAT and CDR2 is FQNNGV in the germline V gene. Here the CDR3 DNA reads TGTGCCAGCAGCTTAGGGATTTACGAGCAGTACTTC. Protein: CASSLGIYEQYF.

The chain recombines TRBV6-5 with TRBJ2-1, with 7 nucleotides matching TRBD1. The CDR3 is made up of 16 amino acids. The ends lost 2 bases at V and 2 bases at J; junction bases unmatched: 6. The germline CDR1 and CDR2 sequences are MNHEY and SVGAGI. CDR3 amino acids: CASSYLDREPYNEQFF. CDR3 DNA: TGTGCCAGCAGTTACCTTGACAGGGAACCCTACAATGAGCAGTTCTTC.

This chain connects TRBV7-9 to TRBJ2-5, with 13 bases identical to TRBD2. This CDR3 spans 17 amino acids. With V trimmed by 4 bases and J by 3 bases, 8 bases remained unmatched. Germline CDR1 is SEHNR and CDR2 is FQNEAQ (reference sequence). CDR3 in DNA: TGTGCCAGCAGCTCTCCCGAGGGACTAGCGGGAAAAGAGACCCAGTACTTC. Translation: CASSSPEGLAGKETQYF.

The rearrangement joins TRBV29-1 to TRBJ2-7; 9 bases line up with TRBD1. The CDR3 is made up of 14 amino acids. Germline CDR1 reads SQVTM; CDR2 reads ANQGSEA. After removal of 2 bases from V and 3 bases from J, the junction contained 5 bases not matched to a gene. CDR3 protein: CSVEIADRGYEQYF. Written as DNA, the CDR3 is TGCAGCGTTGAAATTGCGGACAGGGGCTACGAGCAGTACTTC.

The chain uses TRBV5-1 and TRBJ2-1; 7 bases line up with TRBD2. V was pared by 4 bases and J by 8 bases, with 15 bases of the junction left unmatched. The CDR3 has 16 residues. CDR1 SGHRS and CDR2 YFSETQ come from the germline V gene. The CDR3 region has the DNA TGCGCCAGCAGCATGGGGACTACCGGGAGATTGGATGAGCAGTTCTTC. Amino acids: CASSMGTTGRLDEQFF.

V usage is TRBV9 and J usage is TRBJ1-1; TRBD1 matches at 10 bases. The V and J ends lost 4 bases and 4 bases, in that order; junction bases with no gene match: 16. The CDR3 totals 18 residues. Germline-derived CDR1 and CDR2 are SGDLS and YYNGEE. CDR3 bases: TGTGCCAGCAGCTCGTACGGGACAGGGGTGGGAGAGCGCACTGAAGCTTTCTTT. This codes for CASSSYGTGVGERTEAFF. Based on the CDR3 plus reference TRBV9 and TRBJ1-1, the full variable domain is DSGVTQTPKHLITATGQRVTLRCSPRSGDLSVYWYQQSLDQGLQFLIQYYNGEERAKGNILERFSAQQFPDLHSELNLSSLELGDSALYFCASSSYGTGVGERTEAFFGQGTRLTVV.

This clone came up once. This rearrangement joins TRBV18 to TRBJ2-1; D is perhaps TRBD2 (6 bases). Trimming shortened V by 3 bases and J by 2 bases, and 20 bases separated the two germline ends. This CDR3 is built from 18 residues. Germline assignment: CDR1 KGHSH and CDR2 LQKENI. The CDR3 DNA reads TGTGCCAGCTCACCGTCCCGATCTGGGGGGTTAACCTACAATGAGCAGTTCTTC. This translates into CASSPSRSGGLTYNEQFF.

This clone was seen only once. J is TRBJ2-7 and V is TRBV10-2, with a tentative D call TRBD1 (6 bases). V lost 5 bases and J lost 1, with 9 bases in between. The CDR3 extends over 13 amino acids. Germline CDR1 WSHSY, CDR2 SAAADI. The CDR3 bases are TGCGCCAGCAGTCAGGGACAATCCTACGAGCAGTACTTC. This encodes CASSQGQSYEQYF.

The CDR3 protein is CASSRTSGGAIGEQYF. The CDR3, as DNA: TGCGCCAGCAGTCGGACTAGCGGGGGGGCGATTGGAGAGCAGTACTTC. The chain uses TRBV4-1 and TRBJ2-7; TRBD2 aligns across 15 bases. Unmatched junction bases numbered 10, after V lost 6 bases and J lost 7 bases. The CDR3 spans 16 residues. Looked up from germline, CDR1 is MGHRA and CDR2 is YSYEKL.